These 3 T cell receptor beta chains share one sample of origin, sequenced in a study of human T cells and chemical hapten exposure. Stated time point: patch test 1, 2 weeks after DPC sensitization. Treatment defined: therapeutic diphenylcyclopropenone sensitization with weekly scalp DPC. TCRdb itself ran the RACE reads through MiXCR, one entry per CDR3 protein. This sample has just over 80,000 distinct CDR3 sequences, with around 10% found just once. This sample comprised whole blood, obtained in connection with sensitization to the hapten diphenylcyclopropenone (DPC). These receptors were collected from a woman aged 45-59 years with alopecia areata. Some clones in this sample may be carry-over from other donors' samples.

This clonotype has just a few counts. The rearrangement links TRBV20-1 to TRBJ1-3; D unclear. Per the germline V gene, CDR1 is DFQATT and CDR2 is SNEGSKA (reference sequence). The CDR3 is 11 residues long. Trimming took 4 bases from V and 4 from J, leaving 5 bases between them. CDR3 sequence reads: CSANSGNTIYF. In nucleotides, the CDR3 is TGCAGTGCTAACAGCGGAAACACCATATATTTT.

This clonotype was seen a few times. The CDR3 DNA sequence: TGTGCCAGCAGCTCCCAGGCGACCATAAACACCGGGGAGCTGTTTTTT. Amino acid sequence: CASSSQATINTGELFF. The chain recombines TRBV7-3 with TRBJ2-2; no reliable D call. Germline lookup yields CDR1 SGHTA and CDR2 FQGTGA. The CDR3 runs to 16 residues. V was trimmed by 4 bases and J by 2 bases, leaving 14 bases between them. Filled out from reference TRBV7-3 and TRBJ2-2, the complete variable domain reads GAGVSQTPSNKVTEKGKYVELRCDPISGHTALYWYRQSLGQGPEFLIYFQGTGAADDSGLPNDRFFAVRPEGSVSTLKIQRTERGDSAVYLCASSSQATINTGELFFGEGSRLTVL.

This chain joins TRBV2 and TRBJ2-1; weak D call: TRBD2 (6 bases). With 6 bases removed from V and 0 bases from J, the gap between germline ends came to 9 bases. Looked up from germline, CDR1 is SNHLY and CDR2 is FYNNEI. The CDR3 covers 14 residues. The chain's CDR3 is CASSGGISYNEQFF. The CDR3 DNA sequence: TGTGCCAGCAGCGGGGGAATCTCCTACAATGAGCAGTTCTTC.